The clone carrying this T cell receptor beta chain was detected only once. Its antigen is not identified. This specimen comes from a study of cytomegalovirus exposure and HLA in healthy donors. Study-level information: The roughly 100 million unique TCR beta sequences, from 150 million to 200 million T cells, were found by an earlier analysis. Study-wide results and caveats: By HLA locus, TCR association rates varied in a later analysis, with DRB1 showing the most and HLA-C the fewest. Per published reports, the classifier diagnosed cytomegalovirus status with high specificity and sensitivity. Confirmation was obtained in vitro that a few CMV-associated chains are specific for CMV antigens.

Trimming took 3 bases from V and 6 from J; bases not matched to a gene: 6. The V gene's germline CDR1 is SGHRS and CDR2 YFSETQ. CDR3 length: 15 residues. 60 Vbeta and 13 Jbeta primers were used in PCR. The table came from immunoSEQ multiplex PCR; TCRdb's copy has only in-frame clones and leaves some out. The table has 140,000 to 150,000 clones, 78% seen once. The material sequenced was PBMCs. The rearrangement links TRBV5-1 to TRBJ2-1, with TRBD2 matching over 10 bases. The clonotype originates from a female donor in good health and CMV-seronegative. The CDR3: CASSSRTSGPNEQFF. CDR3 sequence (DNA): TGCGCCAGCAGCTCGCGGACTAGCGGACCCAATGAGCAGTTCTTC.